Each of the 24 T cell receptor beta chains below was sequenced from the same sample in a study of technical replicates of blood from a handful of donors. Clones were read by immunoSEQ multiplex PCR, and TCRdb kept only the in-frame ones, dropping some. The table records 60,000 to 65,000 clones, 86% of them present only once. The specimen was PBMCs. The receptors stem from a human donor in good health. Some clones in this sample may be carry-over from other donors' samples.

The V and J genes are TRBV29-1 and TRBJ1-1; no clear D gene. This CDR3 has 12 residues. Germline CDR1 is SQVTM and CDR2 is ANQGSEA. V was trimmed by 0 bases and J by 3 bases, leaving 5 bases between them. In DNA form, the CDR3 reads TGCAGCGTTGAAGACAGGTACACTGAAGCTTTCTTT. Protein sequence: CSVEDRYTEAFF.

V gene TRBV11-1 combines with J gene TRBJ1-4; the D gene is possibly TRBD1 (5 bases). This CDR3 has 15 residues. The V end was cut by 5 bases, the J end by 8 bases, with 18 bases between. Germline CDR1 SGHAT, CDR2 FQDESV (reference sequence). DNA for the CDR3: TGTGCCAGCAGCCAAAGAACAGGCTTCGGCGAAAAACTGTTTTTT. Translating gives CASSQRTGFGEKLFF.

This chain connects TRBV6-5 to TRBJ2-7; 8 bases line up with TRBD2. Germline lookup yields CDR1 MNHEY and CDR2 SVGAGI. The CDR3 is 15 residues long. V lost 6 bases, J lost 1 base, and 8 bases stayed unmatched. CDR3 in amino acids: CASSLSSGGSYEQYF. CDR3 nucleotide sequence: TGTGCCAGCAGCCTCAGCTCGGGAGGGTCCTACGAGCAGTACTTC.

This clone was found a few times. CDR3 sequence: CASSRGYNEQFF. CDR3 nucleotides: TGTGCCAGCAGCCGGGGTTACAATGAGCAGTTCTTC. The V call is TRBV5-8, the J call TRBJ2-1; D possibly corresponds to TRBD2 (5 bases). CDR1 is SGHTS and CDR2 is YDEGEE in the germline V gene. This CDR3 has 12 amino acids. Trimming removed 4 bases at V and 4 bases at J, with 6 bases between.

The V gene is TRBV11-2, the J gene TRBJ2-3; 8 positions agree with TRBD2. Per the germline V gene, CDR1 is SGHAT and CDR2 is FQNNGV. The ends lost 2 bases at V and 2 bases at J; junction bases unmatched: 3. The CDR3 has 15 residues. CDR3 protein: CASSLFGGDTDTQYF. The DNA of the CDR3 is TGTGCCAGCAGCTTATTCGGGGGGGACACAGATACGCAGTATTTT.

V gene TRBV5-1 combines with J gene TRBJ2-4, with TRBD2 identical over 10 bases. The CDR3 length is 16 residues. V lost 2 bases and J lost 1; bases outside the gene matches: 3. Germline V CDR1 and CDR2: SGHRS, YFSETQ. Here the CDR3 reads CASSFGTSVAKNIQYF. DNA for the CDR3: TGCGCCAGCAGCTTCGGGACTAGCGTTGCCAAAAACATTCAGTACTTC.

The rearrangement joins TRBV5-1 to TRBJ2-7, with a possible D match to TRBD1 (5 bases). V was cut by 0 bases and J by 6 bases, with 13 bases left in between. Per germline, CDR1 SGHRS and CDR2 YFSETQ. This CDR3 comprises 14 residues. The CDR3 DNA is TGCGCCAGCAGCTTGGCCGACGTCAGGGCCGAGCAGTACTTC. Translated: CASSLADVRAEQYF.

This clone appeared a few times. The chain couples TRBV4-3 to TRBJ1-4, with D maybe TRBD1 (6 bases). CDR3 length equals 15 residues. Germline V gene lookup returns CDR1 LGHNA and CDR2 YSLEER. Deletions cut 0 bases from V and 7 bases from J, with 12 bases between. CDR3 DNA: TGCGCCAGCAGCCAAGAGCAGGGGATGAGTGAAAAACTGTTTTTT. This codes for CASSQEQGMSEKLFF.

V usage is TRBV28 and J usage is TRBJ2-1; D possibly corresponds to TRBD1 (6 bases). The CDR3 is made up of 12 amino acids. The germline CDR1 and CDR2 sequences are MDHEN and SYDVKM. V lost 5 bases and J 8 bases, leaving 10 bases between the germline ends. The CDR3 nucleotides read TGTGCCAGCAGTACACAGGGTCATGAGCAGTTCTTC. It codes for CASSTQGHEQFF. The whole variable domain, filled in from reference TRBV28 and TRBJ2-1, reads DVKVTQSSRYLVKRTGEKVFLECVQDMDHENMFWYRQDPGLGLRLIYFSYDVKMKEKGDIPEGYSVSREKKERFSLILESASTNQTSMYLCASSTQGHEQFFGPGTRLTVL.

The rearrangement joins TRBV30 to TRBJ2-5; no clear D. Germline V gene lookup returns CDR1 GTSNPN and CDR2 SVGIG (reference sequence). Trimming took off 2 bases at V and 4 bases at J, with 8 bases between the two ends. The CDR3 has 12 amino acids. In DNA, the CDR3 is TGTGCCTGGAGTAATCCCGGAGAGACCCAGTACTTC. Its protein product is CAWSNPGETQYF.

V usage is TRBV5-1 and J usage is TRBJ2-1; D may be TRBD2 (6 bases). The CDR3 has 14 residues. Germline loops: CDR1 SGHRS, CDR2 YFSETQ. The V gene lost 9 bases and the J gene lost 6 bases, with 19 bases spanning the gap. The CDR3, as DNA: TGCGCCACCACCCCCGGTGTCGGGGGCAATGAGCAGTTCTTC. It codes for CATTPGVGGNEQFF.

V usage is TRBV4-3 and J usage is TRBJ2-6; no clear D gene. Between the trimmed V and J ends, which lost 0 bases and 0 bases, there was a span of 15 bases. This CDR3 region has 19 residues. Per the germline V gene, CDR1 is LGHNA and CDR2 is YSLEER. CDR3 loop: CASSQEAASTYSGANVLTF. The CDR3 coding sequence is TGCGCCAGCAGCCAAGAGGCGGCCTCAACCTACTCTGGGGCCAACGTCCTGACTTTC.

The V gene is TRBV7-3, the J gene TRBJ2-2; 12 nucleotides agree with TRBD2. V shed 5 bases and J 7 bases; nucleotides not matched to a gene: 8. Germline lookup yields CDR1 SGHTA and CDR2 FQGTGA. The CDR3 totals 16 residues. CDR3 sequence (DNA): TGTGCCAGCAGCCTGGGGACTAGCGGGTTAGGCGGGGAGCTGTTTTTT. Encoded protein: CASSLGTSGLGGELFF.

The chain uses TRBV9 and TRBJ1-2, with 9 bases fitting TRBD1. J lost 4 bases, V lost 3 bases, and 13 bases had no gene match. The CDR3 is made up of 17 amino acids. Per germline, CDR1 SGDLS and CDR2 YYNGEE. CDR3 sequence: CASSGRDRDVVLYGYTF. In DNA, the CDR3 is TGTGCCAGCAGCGGGCGGGACAGGGATGTAGTCCTCTATGGCTACACCTTC. Full variable domain (remainder filled in from reference TRBV9 and TRBJ1-2): DSGVTQTPKHLITATGQRVTLRCSPRSGDLSVYWYQQSLDQGLQFLIQYYNGEERAKGNILERFSAQQFPDLHSELNLSSLELGDSALYFCASSGRDRDVVLYGYTFGSGTRLTVV.

V is TRBV4-2 and J is TRBJ2-7, with TRBD2 matching over 8 bases. Germline CDR1 reads LGHNA; CDR2 reads YNFKEQ. The V gene end was trimmed by 1 base and the J gene end by 3 bases; junction bases not matched to a gene: 5. The CDR3 is 15 amino acids. The CDR3, as DNA: TGTGCCAGCAGCCAAGTTAGCGGGGTCCTCTACGAGCAGTACTTC. Encoded protein: CASSQVSGVLYEQYF.

This clone was seen a few times. The chain couples TRBV9 to TRBJ2-5; D uncertain. CDR1 and CDR2 from the germline V gene are SGDLS and YYNGEE. The CDR3 has 15 amino acids. Trimming pared 4 bases from V and 5 bases from J, leaving 18 bases between. The CDR3 nucleotides read TGTGCCAGCAGCACACCCGAGGAGTATTCGGAGACCCAGTACTTC. Translated, it gives CASSTPEEYSETQYF.

V gene TRBV7-7 combines with J gene TRBJ2-3; 9 nucleotides agree with TRBD1. The ends lost 4 bases at V and 4 bases at J; junction bases unmatched: 6. Germline-derived CDR1 and CDR2 are SSHAT and FNYEAQ (reference sequence). The CDR3 loop spans 15 amino acids. The DNA for the CDR3 is TGTGCCAGCAGCTACGGGACAGGGCCCTCAGATACGCAGTATTTT. Translated, it gives CASSYGTGPSDTQYF.

The rearrangement links TRBV30 to TRBJ2-5, with D perhaps TRBD2 (5 bases). The CDR3 runs 13 residues. V lost 0 bases and J 7 bases, leaving 12 bases between the germline ends. Germline V gene lookup returns CDR1 GTSNPN and CDR2 SVGIG (reference sequence). In DNA form, the CDR3 reads TGTGCCTGGAGTGTAGACGGGGTAGGGACCCAGTACTTC. Amino acid sequence: CAWSVDGVGTQYF.

This clone was seen a few times. The chain joins TRBV13 to TRBJ2-5; tentatively, D is TRBD2 (6 bases). The CDR3 spans 14 residues. Trimming removed 0 bases from V and 5 bases from J, with 10 bases in between. CDR1 PRHDT and CDR2 FYEKMQ come from the germline V gene (reference sequence). Here the CDR3 DNA reads TGTGCCAGCAGCTTAGGCGGGAGTCTCGAGACCCAGTACTTC. This gives the protein CASSLGGSLETQYF. The full variable domain, with the rest looked up from reference TRBV13 and TRBJ2-5, is AAGVIQSPRHLIKEKRETATLKCYPIPRHDTVYWYQQGPGQDPQFLISFYEKMQSDKGSIPDRFSAQQFSDYHSELNMSSLELGDSALYFCASSLGGSLETQYFGPGTRLLVL.

The V call is TRBV7-3, the J call TRBJ1-3, with D perhaps TRBD1 (6 bases). Deletions cut 7 bases from V and 0 bases from J, with 10 bases between. Germline V CDR1 and CDR2: SGHTA, FQGTGA. This CDR3 has 14 residues. This CDR3 reads CASIQGYSGNTIYF. The CDR3 DNA reads as TGTGCCAGCATTCAGGGGTACTCTGGAAACACCATATATTTT.

The chain recombines TRBV5-1 with TRBJ2-7; TRBD1 might be the D (6 bases). The CDR3 is made up of 14 amino acids. Trimming pared 1 base from V and 2 bases from J, leaving 10 bases between. Looked up from germline, CDR1 is SGHRS and CDR2 is YFSETQ. The CDR3 DNA reads TGCGCCAGCAGCTTGATCGACAGGACCTACGAGCAGTACTTC. Its protein is CASSLIDRTYEQYF.

This chain uses TRBV6-1 with TRBJ2-6; D is unresolved. Germline CDR1 MNHNS, CDR2 SASEGT. The CDR3 runs to 13 residues. Between the trimmed V and J ends, which lost 2 bases and 4 bases, there was a span of 3 bases. The CDR3 DNA sequence: TGTGCCAGCAGTGAATCAGGGGCCAACGTCCTGACTTTC. Residues: CASSESGANVLTF.

The chain uses TRBV7-2 and TRBJ2-1; 12 nucleotides agree with TRBD2. The CDR3 covers 15 residues. V dropped 6 bases and J dropped 4; count of bases not matched to a gene: 4. Germline-derived CDR1 and CDR2 are SGHTA and FQGNSA. The CDR3 sequence is CASRATSGGYNEQFF. The CDR3 bases are TGTGCCAGCAGGGCGACTAGCGGGGGATACAATGAGCAGTTCTTC.

In its sample, this clone was seen once. The chain couples TRBV4-3 to TRBJ1-5, with D possibly TRBD1 on 5 matching bases. The CDR3 is 15 residues long. Germline lookup yields CDR1 LGHNA and CDR2 YSLEER. Between the trimmed V and J ends, which lost 0 bases and 11 bases, there was a span of 17 bases. The CDR3 here is CASSQERQGAAAQHF. The CDR3 DNA reads as TGCGCCAGCAGCCAAGAGCGGCAGGGTGCCGCGGCCCAGCATTTT.